These T cell receptor beta chains were read from a single sample in a study of CD8 T cells in Susac syndrome. TCRdb re-called the immunoSEQ multiplex PCR reads with MiXCR, one entry per CDR3 protein. There are 75,000 to 95,000 distinct CDR3 sequences in the sample; 96% occur only once, and 0.62% lies in the top ten. The sequenced sample was CD8+ T cells from PBMCs. Every receptor here comes from a human donor with Susac syndrome. Each CDR3 is given with its conserved first and last residue. D genes are given only for firm matches. Not every row has a clone size; where given, it reads once, few, many or a size class.

cdr3_nt	cdr3_aa	clone_size	d_call	j_call	v_call
TGTGCCAGCAGAAACAGTCGCACTGAAGTTTTCTTT	CASRNSRTEVFF	NA	NA	TRBJ1-1	TRBV6-5
TGTGCCAGCAGCTTACCCTCTGGGGCCAACGTCCTGACTTTC	CASSLPSGANVLTF	once	NA	TRBJ2-6	TRBV5-4
TGTGCCAGCAGCTCGGCATCCGGCACATACAATGAGCAGTTCTTC	CASSSASGTYNEQFF	NA	NA	TRBJ2-1	TRBV5-4
TGTGCCAGCAGCCAATTTGAAGGGATCACTGAAGCTTTCTTT	CASSQFEGITEAFF	once	NA	TRBJ1-1	TRBV3-1
TGCAGTGCTAGACCCCGGACTAGCATCTATGAGCAGTTCTTC	CSARPRTSIYEQFF	NA	TRBD2	TRBJ2-1	TRBV20-1
TGTGCCAGCAGCTTCGGATCCCAAGAGACCCAGTACTTC	CASSFGSQETQYF	NA	NA	TRBJ2-5	TRBV5-4
TGTGCCAGCAGTCTCCACGACAATCAGCCCCAGCATTTT	CASSLHDNQPQHF	NA	NA	TRBJ1-5	TRBV12-3/TRBV12-4
TGTGCCAGCAGCTTTCCCGAAGATCGGAGGACCCAGTACTTC	CASSFPEDRRTQYF	NA	NA	TRBJ2-5	TRBV7-2
TGTGCCAGCAGCGGAGCCTTACTTCGGACACCGCGAGAGACCCAGTACTTC	CASSGALLRTPRETQYF	NA	NA	TRBJ2-5	TRBV3-1
TGTGCCAGCAGCCAATTGGGACAGGGGGCAAACATTCAGTACTTC	CASSQLGQGANIQYF	once	TRBD1	TRBJ2-4	TRBV3-1
TGTGCCAGCAGTCCGACTAGCGGGGGCCTCACAGATACGCAGTATTTT	CASSPTSGGLTDTQYF	NA	TRBD2	TRBJ2-3	TRBV6-6
TGTGCCAGCAGACAACAGGGCACGGTAAATCAGCCCCAGCATTTT	CASRQQGTVNQPQHF	NA	NA	TRBJ1-5	TRBV6-5
TGCAGTGCTAGAGGGCGCGAGGGCTCCTACGAGCAGTACTTC	CSARGREGSYEQYF	NA	NA	TRBJ2-7	TRBV20-1
TGTGCCAGCAGCCCTGTCCGCCGGGACAGGTTCACCTACAATGAGCAGTTCTTC	CASSPVRRDRFTYNEQFF	NA	TRBD1	TRBJ2-1	TRBV3-1
TGTGCCAGCAGCCGGGACAGGACCGAAGCTTTCTTT	CASSRDRTEAFF	NA	TRBD1	TRBJ1-1	TRBV7-2
TGCAGCGTTGAAGATCGGGACAGGGATGGATACACCATATATTTT	CSVEDRDRDGYTIYF	NA	TRBD1	TRBJ1-3	TRBV29-1
TGTGCCAGCAGCTTAGAGCGGGCTGGGGGACAAAACATTCAGTACTTC	CASSLERAGGQNIQYF	NA	NA	TRBJ2-4	TRBV7-9
TGTGCCAGCAGCCATCATATTGGGCAGGTTCGGGGTTCGGAGCAGTACTTC	CASSHHIGQVRGSEQYF	NA	NA	TRBJ2-7	TRBV3-1
TGTGCCAGCCTAAGCAGGGGGGACACTGAAGCTTTCTTT	CASLSRGDTEAFF	NA	TRBD1	TRBJ1-1	TRBV3-1
TGTGCCTGGAGTCCTCGACAGGGTCTTCCCTACAATGAGCAGTTCTTC	CAWSPRQGLPYNEQFF	once	TRBD1	TRBJ2-1	TRBV30
TGTGCCAGCACGCCTGGGGCTAACTATGGCTACACCTTC	CASTPGANYGYTF	NA	NA	TRBJ1-2	TRBV25-1
TGTGCCAGCAGTTTATCCGGATGGGCTGGGAACACTGAAGCTTTCTTT	CASSLSGWAGNTEAFF	once	NA	TRBJ1-1	TRBV27